These 14 T cell receptor beta chains share one sample of origin, sequenced in a study of cytotoxic CD8 clonotypes in ibrutinib-treated CLL. Sequenced by immunoSEQ multiplex PCR; TCRdb stores in-frame clones only, minus some. This sample yields about 200,000 clones, of which 75% to 85% are seen a single time; 11% belongs to the top ten. Sequencing was performed on PBMCs, taken after 12 months of ibrutinib treatment. These receptors were collected from a human donor with chronic lymphocytic leukemia.

The chain joins TRBV10-3 to TRBJ1-2, with D perhaps matching TRBD1 (5 bases). In germline, CDR1 is ENHRY, CDR2 SYGVKD. The CDR3 runs 14 residues. V was pared by 2 bases and J by 2 bases, with 9 bases between. CDR3 sequence: CAISEDSRNYGYTF. For the CDR3, the DNA is TGTGCCATCAGTGAGGACAGCAGAAACTATGGCTACACCTTC.

To note about this clone: This sample includes further DNA sequences coding for the same CDR3. The V gene is TRBV7-3, the J gene TRBJ1-2, with 10 bases lining up with TRBD1. This CDR3 has 13 residues. V was clipped by 4 bases and J by 7 bases; unmatched bases: 3. Per germline, CDR1 SGHTA and CDR2 FQGTGA. The CDR3, as DNA: TGTGCCAGCAGCTCCGGACAGGGGGGTGGCTACACCTTC. This translates into CASSSGQGGGYTF.

The rearrangement links TRBV6-1 to TRBJ2-7, with 9 bases matching TRBD2. This CDR3 is 16 amino acids long. CDR1 is MNHNS, CDR2 SASEGT, per germline. V was clipped by 2 bases and J by 5 bases; unmatched bases: 10. The CDR3 sequence: CASSEINASGVDEQYF. Here the CDR3 DNA reads TGTGCCAGCAGTGAAATCAACGCTAGCGGGGTTGACGAGCAGTACTTC.

The chain combines TRBV5-1 with TRBJ2-3; D is possibly TRBD1 (5 bases). The germline V gene has CDR1 SGHRS and CDR2 YFSETQ. V lost 2 bases, J lost 5 bases, and 12 bases lay in between. The CDR3 covers 14 residues. The CDR3 nucleotides are TGCGCCAGCAGCTTTGTTTGGGGCCAAGATACGCAGTATTTT. It encodes CASSFVWGQDTQYF.

The V gene is TRBV12-5, the J gene TRBJ1-1, with D possibly being TRBD1 (6 bases). The ends were cut back, 3 bases at V and 7 bases at J, with 18 bases in the middle. The length of the CDR3 is 15 residues. CDR1 and CDR2 (germline): LGHNT, FRNRAP. The CDR3 is CASGFGRGLGSEAFF. The CDR3 bases are TGTGCTAGTGGTTTCGGGCGGGGGCTGGGGAGTGAAGCTTTCTTT.

The chain is built from TRBV4-1 and TRBJ2-7, with 14 bases aligning to TRBD2. The V segment lost 4 bases and the J segment 5 bases; nucleotides outside the gene matches: 7. CDR1 and CDR2 from the germline V gene are MGHRA and YSYEKL. This CDR3 spans 16 amino acids. CDR3 region: CASSRSGTSGSNEQYF. CDR3 in DNA: TGCGCCAGCAGCCGCTCCGGGACTAGCGGGAGTAACGAGCAGTACTTC.

The chain joins TRBV6-4 to TRBJ2-5; TRBD2 might be the D (5 bases). Germline values: CDR1 MRHNA, CDR2 SNTAGT. The CDR3 loop spans 17 amino acids. V lost 5 bases to trimming and J lost 2 bases, with 21 bases between them. The CDR3 coding sequence is TGTGCCAGCAGTCGACCCTCGCGGGCGCCGAATCAAGAGACCCAGTACTTC. Translation gives CASSRPSRAPNQETQYF.

The chain links TRBV18 to TRBJ2-1; D ambiguous. Germline assignment: CDR1 KGHSH and CDR2 LQKENI. This CDR3 contains 14 residues. V was trimmed by 0 bases and J by 4 bases, leaving 7 bases between them. CDR3 sequence (DNA): TGTGCCAGCTCACCACCGGCGGAATACAATGAGCAGTTCTTC. Amino acid sequence: CASSPPAEYNEQFF.

This clone was counted a single time. The rearrangement joins TRBV9 to TRBJ2-3; 10 positions match TRBD2. The CDR3 is made up of 17 amino acids. Trimming removed 0 bases from V and 2 bases from J; junction bases left unmatched: 6. CDR1 is SGDLS and CDR2 is YYNGEE in the germline V gene. DNA of the CDR3: TGTGCCAGCAGCGTAGGGGCTAGCGGGGGACTCACAGATACGCAGTATTTT. The encoded protein is CASSVGASGGLTDTQYF.

This clone was seen a handful of times. The rearrangement links TRBV4-1 to TRBJ1-6, with 8 bases identical to TRBD1. CDR1 MGHRA and CDR2 YSYEKL come from the germline V gene. This CDR3 is 18 amino acids long. Trimming took 0 bases from V and 1 from J; bases not matched to a gene: 5. CDR3 sequence (DNA): TGCGCCAGCAGCCAAGATGGAGACAGGGGTTCCTATAATTCACCCCTCCACTTT. This gives the protein CASSQDGDRGSYNSPLHF.

This rearrangement joins TRBV9 to TRBJ2-5; 9 nucleotides match TRBD1. The CDR3 loop spans 16 amino acids. The V gene end was trimmed by 3 bases and the J gene end by 1 base; junction bases not matched to a gene: 7. Germline values: CDR1 SGDLS, CDR2 YYNGEE. The CDR3 sequence: CASSATDRGTQETQYF. In DNA form, the CDR3 reads TGTGCCAGCAGCGCCACGGACAGGGGCACCCAAGAGACCCAGTACTTC.

This chain connects TRBV7-9 to TRBJ2-5, with 8 nucleotides matching TRBD2. CDR1 is SEHNR, CDR2 FQNEAQ, per germline (reference sequence). The V segment lost 3 bases and the J segment 4 bases; nucleotides outside the gene matches: 10. There are 16 residues in the CDR3. CDR3 bases: TGTGCCAGCAGCTTCACGGGGGGGCCTGTTCCAGAGACCCAGTACTTC. Translating it yields CASSFTGGPVPETQYF.

The rearrangement uses TRBV7-6 and TRBJ1-2, with unresolved D. V shed 5 bases and J shed 0 bases, with 19 bases lying between them. The CDR3 has 17 residues. CDR1 and CDR2 from the germline V gene are SGHVS and FNYEAQ. CDR3 residues: CASSPDPRSGANYGYTF. CDR3 in DNA: TGTGCCAGCAGCCCAGACCCCAGGAGTGGGGCTAACTATGGCTACACCTTC.

As to this clone: The junction differs from germline at one of its ends, possibly a read error. The chain has TRBV7-7 and TRBJ2-1, with 8 bases aligning to TRBD1. Germline loops: CDR1 SSHAT, CDR2 FNYEAQ (reference sequence). CDR3 length equals 17 residues. Here the CDR3 reads CASSPYSGQGQNNEQFF. CDR3 DNA: TGTGCTAGCAGCCCGTATAGTGGACAGGGCCAAAACAATGAGCAGTTCTTC.